This is a list of T cell receptor beta chains from one sample in a study of CD8 T cells in ankylosing spondylitis. TCRdb re-analysed the 5' RACE reads in MiXCR, keeping a single row per CDR3 protein. The table includes some 840,000 distinct CDR3 sequences, approximately 12% detected once. Sequencing was performed on blood, either unsorted or a sorted T cell fraction (not recorded which). These TCRs come from a male donor with ankylosing spondylitis. Each CDR3 is given with its conserved first and last residue. D genes are given only for firm matches. The listing skips clone size in some rows; elsewhere it reads once, few, many or a size class.

DNA	CDR3	D	size	V	J
TGCAGTGCTAGCTTTTTGGGGTTAAGCACAGATACGCAGTATTTT	CSASFLGLSTDTQYF	NA	many	TRBV20-1	TRBJ2-3
TGTGCCAGCAGGAGGGGAGCCCCGAAGAACACTGAAGCCTTCTTT	CASRRGAPKNTEAFF	NA	NA	TRBV2	TRBJ1-1
TGTGCCAGCAGTTACAGCAGGGGCGGCCAGCCCCAGCATTTT	CASSYSRGGQPQHF	NA	NA	TRBV6-2/TRBV6-3	TRBJ1-5
TGCGCCAGCAGCTTCGGGACCAGCGGGAGGGCCTACGAGCAGTACTTC	CASSFGTSGRAYEQYF	TRBD2	few	TRBV5-1	TRBJ2-7
TGTGCCAGCAGTGCGTCTGGACTGTCCTACAATGAGCAGTTCTTC	CASSASGLSYNEQFF	NA	NA	TRBV6-2/TRBV6-3	TRBJ2-1
TGCAGCGGGAGACGGAACATCCCAGGAGATACGCAGTATTTT	CSGRRNIPGDTQYF	NA	many	TRBV29-1	TRBJ2-3
TGTGCCAGCACCCCGGGCTACGGGGGGTCCACAGATACGCAGTATTTT	CASTPGYGGSTDTQYF	TRBD2	many	TRBV7-2	TRBJ2-3
TGCGCCAGCCAAGCCCCGGGACAGAGCACAGATACGCAGTATTTT	CASQAPGQSTDTQYF	TRBD1	few	TRBV5-1	TRBJ2-3
TGTGCCAGCAGCCGCGGACAGGGTTCACCCCTCCACTTT	CASSRGQGSPLHF	TRBD1	many	TRBV7-2	TRBJ1-6
TGCGCCAGCAGCAAAGATGGCGGTTGGGGACAGCCCCAGCATTTT	CASSKDGGWGQPQHF	NA	few	TRBV4-3	TRBJ1-5
TGTGCCAGCAGCTTACTATTCGGCCGACAGGCAGCTTACGAGCAGTACTTC	CASSLLFGRQAAYEQYF	NA	few	TRBV7-9	TRBJ2-7
TGCAGAGCGCGGGAGAGCGCCTACAATGAGCAGTTCTTC	CRARESAYNEQFF	TRBD2	NA	TRBV20-1	TRBJ2-1
TGTGTCAGTGGGCGAAACGAAGAGACCCAGTACTTC	CVSGRNEETQYF	NA	NA	TRBV12-5	TRBJ2-5
TGCAGTGCTAGAGAAAGGACTAGCGGCAGGGGAGAGCAGTACTTC	CSARERTSGRGEQYF	TRBD2	many	TRBV20-1	TRBJ2-7
TGCAGTAACCTCGGGACTAGCGGGGGATACAATGAGCAGTTCTTC	CSNLGTSGGYNEQFF	TRBD2	many	TRBV20-1	TRBJ2-1
TGTGCCAGCACCCTGGGACGTTTCTCTGGGGCCAACGTCCTGACTTTC	CASTLGRFSGANVLTF	NA	few	TRBV6-2/TRBV6-3	TRBJ2-6
TGTGCCAGCTCACCACCGGGGACAGGGCCAGCTAACTATGGCTACACCTTC	CASSPPGTGPANYGYTF	TRBD1	NA	TRBV18	TRBJ1-2
TGTGCCAGCAGCTTATTAGGGGGCGCCGTCGCAACTAATGAAAAACTGTTTTTT	CASSLLGGAVATNEKLFF	TRBD1	few	TRBV11-2	TRBJ1-4
TGTGCCAGCAGAATGGAAGGTGGAACAGATACGCAGTATTTT	CASRMEGGTDTQYF	NA	NA	TRBV12-3/TRBV12-4	TRBJ2-3
TGCAGTGCTAGTTCTAGGGGAAGGGGCTCCTACAATGAGCAGTTCTTC	CSASSRGRGSYNEQFF	NA	NA	TRBV20-1	TRBJ2-1
TGTGCCAGCACCAGGGACCGCCCAGAGCCCCAGCATTTT	CASTRDRPEPQHF	NA	few	TRBV2	TRBJ1-5
TGTTCGAGCAGTTACAGGGGTAATGAGCAGTTCTTC	CSSSYRGNEQFF	TRBD1	few	TRBV27	TRBJ2-1
TGCAGTGCCAGCGGGGGGCTTCGCACTGAAGCTTTCTTT	CSASGGLRTEAFF	NA	many	TRBV20-1	TRBJ1-1
TGTGCCAGCTCACAGCTGCCGACGCGGGGGCGCATCACCGGGGAGCTGTTTTTT	CASSQLPTRGRITGELFF	NA	many	TRBV18	TRBJ2-2
TGTGCCAGCAGCCAAGCGTCGGGCGTATACAATGAGCAGTTCTTC	CASSQASGVYNEQFF	NA	few	TRBV4-2	TRBJ2-1
TGTGCCAGCAGCTTAGCGTTCTCCCGAACAGGGTCGATGCATACGCAGTATTTT	CASSLAFSRTGSMHTQYF	NA	few	TRBV7-2	TRBJ2-3
TGTGCCACCAGTGATTTTAGTCAGGCCGCGCAGTACTTC	CATSDFSQAAQYF	NA	NA	TRBV24-1	TRBJ2-7
TGTGCCATCAGGCCCGGGACAGGGGAGCTGTTTTTT	CAIRPGTGELFF	NA	few	TRBV10-3	TRBJ2-2
TGTGCTAGCAGGCGAACAGGGTATAGCACAGATACGCAGTATTTT	CASRRTGYSTDTQYF	NA	once	TRBV7-7	TRBJ2-3
TGTGCCAGCAGTTTAAACGCGGGAGGGCCAAACGAGCAGTACTTC	CASSLNAGGPNEQYF	TRBD2	many	TRBV27	TRBJ2-7
TGTGCCACGGGGGAGCCTTTGAACACCGGGGAGCTGTTTTTT	CATGEPLNTGELFF	NA	few	TRBV10-3	TRBJ2-2
TGCAGTGCTACCCCTGTGAGGGGCCTCTACAATGAGCAGTTCTTC	CSATPVRGLYNEQFF	NA	few	TRBV20-1	TRBJ2-1
TGCAGTGCGTCTTTTATTCTATTTACAGGGAGCGGCTACACCTTC	CSASFILFTGSGYTF	NA	few	TRBV20-1	TRBJ1-2
TGTGCCAGCAGCGGGGACCCCACCCGGGGGGATACGCAGTATTTT	CASSGDPTRGDTQYF	NA	few	TRBV5-5	TRBJ2-3
TGCGCCAGCAGTCTAGGGGTCGCAGGGCGCAATGAAAAACTGTTTTTT	CASSLGVAGRNEKLFF	NA	few	TRBV4-3	TRBJ1-4
TGCAGTGCTAGAGGGACAGGGGGCTATCAGCCCCAGCATTTT	CSARGTGGYQPQHF	TRBD1	many	TRBV20-1	TRBJ1-5
TGTGCCAGCAGCTTAGATCCGGAGGTGGGGTCCTACGAGCAGTACTTC	CASSLDPEVGSYEQYF	NA	once	TRBV11-2	TRBJ2-7
TGTGCCAGCAGCTTGTCTGGGACTCAAGAGACCCAGTACTTC	CASSLSGTQETQYF	NA	many	TRBV7-3	TRBJ2-5
TGCAGTGCTAGAGATTATGTAAGCAGGGAGAACACCGGGGAGCTGTTTTTT	CSARDYVSRENTGELFF	NA	few	TRBV20-1	TRBJ2-2
TGTGCCAGTAGTGGGTTCAGTGGCTATGGCTACACCTTC	CASSGFSGYGYTF	NA	NA	TRBV19	TRBJ1-2
TGCAGCGTGACAGTGGTGTATGAGCAGTTCTTC	CSVTVVYEQFF	NA	many	TRBV29-1	TRBJ2-1
TGTGCCAGCAGTTTGAGCGGGGGCGGCTACACCTTC	CASSLSGGGYTF	NA	many	TRBV12-3/TRBV12-4	TRBJ1-2
TGTGCCAGCAGCCCACAAGTAGCGGCCTCCCACGAGCAGTACTTC	CASSPQVAASHEQYF	NA	NA	TRBV7-2	TRBJ2-7
TGTGCCAGCAGTGAACCCGGAGATAACTATGGCTACACCTTC	CASSEPGDNYGYTF	NA	few	TRBV25-1	TRBJ1-2
TGTGCCAGCAGCCCCCCCTGGAGCGGGAGTTACAATGAGCAGTTCTTC	CASSPPWSGSYNEQFF	TRBD2	NA	TRBV7-8	TRBJ2-1
TGTGCCAGCACCCGACCGTCCGGGGCCAACGTCCTGACTTTC	CASTRPSGANVLTF	NA	few	TRBV12-3/TRBV12-4	TRBJ2-6
TGCAGTGCTAGAGGAGGGGACCTGGGGACTAGCGGGGGAGTTGGAGAGACCCAGTACTTC	CSARGGDLGTSGGVGETQYF	TRBD2	NA	TRBV20-1	TRBJ2-5
TGTGCCAGCAGTTTTGGTCGGCGTTCCTCTGGAAACACCATATATTTT	CASSFGRRSSGNTIYF	NA	many	TRBV12-3/TRBV12-4	TRBJ1-3
TGCAGTGCTAGCCGAGGCGGGGGTAGCGAGCAGTACTTC	CSASRGGGSEQYF	TRBD2	NA	TRBV20-1	TRBJ2-7
TGCAGTGCACCACGGACAGGGGTTCAGTTCTATGGCTACACCTTC	CSAPRTGVQFYGYTF	TRBD1	NA	TRBV20-1	TRBJ1-2
TGCGCCAGCAATACCCAGGGGTTAGGTGAAAAACTGTTTTTT	CASNTQGLGEKLFF	NA	few	TRBV4-3	TRBJ1-4
TGCAGCGTTGAGAGGGCTGGGGCCAACGTCCTGACTTTC	CSVERAGANVLTF	NA	NA	TRBV29-1	TRBJ2-6
TGTGCCAGCAGTTTGAGCCTTGGCGGGACAGCCAACACTGAAGCTTTCTTT	CASSLSLGGTANTEAFF	TRBD1	many	TRBV12-3/TRBV12-4	TRBJ1-1
TGTGCCAGCAGTCCGAACCGGGGATTCCGGGGGGGCTACACCTTC	CASSPNRGFRGGYTF	NA	many	TRBV12-3/TRBV12-4	TRBJ1-2
TGCGCCAGCAGCTTGGTCTCTAGCGGGAGCTCCTACAATGAGCAGTTCTTC	CASSLVSSGSSYNEQFF	TRBD2	few	TRBV5-1	TRBJ2-1
TGCGCCAGCAGCTCGTGGACCGCTAGCTCCTACAATGAGCAGTTCTTC	CASSSWTASSYNEQFF	NA	few	TRBV5-1	TRBJ2-1
TGCGCCAGCACAGGTGGGCCTCGCTGGGAGGCCTTGTACCAAGAGACCCAGTACTTC	CASTGGPRWEALYQETQYF	NA	NA	TRBV10-1	TRBJ2-5
TGTGCCAGCAGCCAAGATTTGGTACTAGCGGGGAGGAATGAGCAGTTCTTC	CASSQDLVLAGRNEQFF	TRBD2	few	TRBV4-2	TRBJ2-1
TGTGCCAGCAGCTTTGTGGACAATGAGCAGTTCTTC	CASSFVDNEQFF	NA	many	TRBV7-2	TRBJ2-1
TGTGCCAGCAGAAGGGACGTCTACGAGCAGTACTTC	CASRRDVYEQYF	NA	many	TRBV12-3/TRBV12-4	TRBJ2-7